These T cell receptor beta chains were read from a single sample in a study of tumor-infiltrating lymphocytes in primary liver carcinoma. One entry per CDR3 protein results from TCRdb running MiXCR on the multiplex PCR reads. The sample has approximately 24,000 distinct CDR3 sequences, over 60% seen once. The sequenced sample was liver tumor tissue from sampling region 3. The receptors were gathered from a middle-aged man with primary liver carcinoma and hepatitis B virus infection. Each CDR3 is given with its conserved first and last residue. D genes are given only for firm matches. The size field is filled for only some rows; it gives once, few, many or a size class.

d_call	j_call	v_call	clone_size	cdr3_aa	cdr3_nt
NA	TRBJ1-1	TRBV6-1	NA	CACIIGATEAFF	TGTGCCTGCATAATAGGGGCCACAGAAGCTTTCTTT
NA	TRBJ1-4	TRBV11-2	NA	CATSLDGSANEKPFF	TGTGCCACCAGCTTAGACGGGTCCGCTAATGAAAAACCGTTTTTT
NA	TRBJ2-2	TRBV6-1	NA	CVSSEESGNTRELFF	TGTGTCAGCAGTGAAGAGTCGGGAAACACCCGGGAGCTGTTTTTT
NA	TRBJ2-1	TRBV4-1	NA	CVSSQYPGPPGYNEQFF	TGCGTCAGCAGCCAGTATCCGGGACCCCCAGGATACAATGAGCAGTTCTTC
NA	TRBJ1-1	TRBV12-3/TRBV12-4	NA	CASSLIFGPALNTEAFF	TGTGCCAGCAGTTTAATATTTGGCCCAGCCTTGAACACTGAAGCCTTCTTT
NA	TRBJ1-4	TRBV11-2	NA	CTISLDGFANEKLFF	TGTACCATCAGCTTAGACGGGTTCGCGAATGAAAAACTGTTTTTT
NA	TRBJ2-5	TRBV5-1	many	CASSTSGPPQETQYF	TGCGCCAGCAGCACCTCGGGACCTCCCCAAGAGACCCAGTACTTC
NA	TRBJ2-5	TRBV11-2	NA	CANSQTPGMGKETQYF	TGTGCCAACAGCCAAACTCCTGGTATGGGGAAAGAGACCCAGTACTTC
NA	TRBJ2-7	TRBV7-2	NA	CAGSLEPSAYEQYF	TGTGCCGGCAGCTTAGAGCCTAGCGCCTATGAGCAGTACTTC
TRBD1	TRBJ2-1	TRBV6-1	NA	CASSISGDRVSEQFF	TGTGCCAGCAGTATCTCCGGGGACAGGGTTAGTGAGCAGTTCTTC
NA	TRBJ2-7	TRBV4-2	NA	CASSQAASRVSYEQYF	TGTGCCAGCAGCCAGGCGGCTAGCAGGGTCTCCTACGAGCAGTACTTC
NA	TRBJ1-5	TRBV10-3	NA	CAISEYEDDQPHHF	TGTGCCATCAGCGAGTATGAGGACGATCAGCCCCACCATTTT
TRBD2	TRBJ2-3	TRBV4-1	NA	CANSQVASGSVYTDTQYF	TGCGCCAACAGCCAGGTGGCTAGCGGGAGTGTATACACAGATACGCAGTATTTT
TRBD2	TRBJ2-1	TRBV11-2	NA	CASSLVYSGSNEQFF	TGTGCCAGCAGCTTGGTGTATAGCGGGAGCAATGAGCAGTTCTTC
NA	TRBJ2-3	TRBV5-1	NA	CASNMGLSYSTDTQYF	TGCGCCAGCAACATGGGGCTATCGTATAGCACAGATACGCAGTATTTT
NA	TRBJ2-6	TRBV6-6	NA	CASRYSGVNVLTF	TGTGCCAGCCGTTACTCTGGGGTCAACGTCCTGACTTTC
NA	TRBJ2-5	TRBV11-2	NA	CASRSRDSAHHGTQYF	TGTGCCAGCAGATCCCGGGACTCGGCCCACCATGGGACCCAGTACTTC
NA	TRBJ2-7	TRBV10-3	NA	CAISPYSGAYEQYF	TGTGCCATCAGTCCCTACTCGGGGGCCTACGAGCAGTACTTC
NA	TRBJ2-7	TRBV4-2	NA	CVSSQAASWVSYEQYF	TGTGTCAGCAGCCAAGCGGCTAGTTGGGTTTCCTACGAGCAGTACTTC
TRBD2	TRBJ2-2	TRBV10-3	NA	CVIREREDTRELFF	TGTGTCATCAGGGAGCGGGAGGACACCAGGGAGCTGTTTTTT
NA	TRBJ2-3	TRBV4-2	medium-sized	CARNELGVGVITQYF	TGTGCCAGGAACGAGCTTGGGGTGGGAGTAATTACGCAGTATTTT
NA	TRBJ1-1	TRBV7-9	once	CVSSRLLKTEAFF	TGTGTCAGCAGCAGACTCTTGAAGACTGAAGCTTTCTTT